Sequencing of this T cell receptor (beta chain) was carried out in a study of blood T cell repertoires in COVID-19. Across the study: Samples of COVID-19 (acute and convalescent) were obtained from the United States, Italy and Spain. In each case, the material was cDNA or gDNA derived from T cells, B-cell-depleted T cells, or PBMCs.

Trimming took 5 bases from V and 2 from J; bases not matched to a gene: 6. The CDR3 spans 16 residues. The germline V gene has CDR1 MDHEN and CDR2 SYDVKM. Authors' data handling: The assay estimated nucleated cells by amplifying reference gene primers. The method was immunoSEQ multiplex PCR; TCRdb's version includes in-frame clones alone and lacks a portion of them. The V and J calls and clone size were taken over from that table, and D and trimming were inferred from the DNA. The sample has a few hundred thousand clones; 85% are singletons. The sequenced material came from peripheral blood. This TCR was recovered from a woman under 30 with acute or convalescent COVID-19. J is TRBJ1-3 and V is TRBV28, with 10 bases identical to TRBD1. The CDR3 loop is CASSPAGTGAGNTIYF. The CDR3 coding sequence is TGTGCCAGCAGTCCGGCCGGGACAGGGGCTGGAAACACCATATATTTT.